The T cell receptor beta chain under discussion was sequenced for a study of regulatory T cells in long-lasting Graves disease. Overall study results and limits: Analysis covered peripheral blood alone, not thyroid tissue. Newly diagnosed Graves' patients exceeded persistent ones in TCR diversity.

Trimming took 4 bases from V and 3 from J, leaving 13 bases between them. Germline V gives CDR1 MDHEN, CDR2 SYDVKM. The CDR3 is made up of 14 amino acids. Indicated time point: newly diagnosed GD, antithyroid drugs for less than 3 months. The TCR library was made from RNA that had been extracted from PBMCs in TRIzol. In Xi'an, China, an endocrinology department was the source of patients. The sample holds many counts of this clonotype. The antigen remains unidentified. Researchers made TCR beta libraries by using iRepertoire HTBI primers and running Arm-PCR on CDR3 regions. Each CDR3 protein gets one entry after TCRdb re-called the multiplex PCR reads with MiXCR. This sample yields hundreds of thousands of distinct CDR3 sequences, of which roughly 16% are seen a single time; around 25% belongs to the top ten. These same records also appear under a second study, on T cells in Graves' hyperthyroidism and ophthalmopathy. That report adds: Exclusion of a patient resulted from uncontrolled infection, other autoimmune disease, pregnancy or lactation.

This TCR derives from a woman aged 35 to 60 with Graves disease. Sequenced here: peripheral blood mononuclear cells (PBMCs), sampled at new diagnosis, from a patient treated with antithyroid drugs. The chain couples TRBV28 to TRBJ2-7; weak D call: TRBD1 (6 bases). The CDR3 DNA reads TGTGCCAGCAGTTCCTCGGGACATTTCTACGAGCAGTACTTC. Amino acid sequence: CASSSSGHFYEQYF.